One sample yielded the 18 T cell receptor beta chains listed below, sequenced in a study of T cell changes during pregnancy in multiple sclerosis. Sequencing used immunoSEQ multiplex PCR; TCRdb keeps in-frame clones, though not all of them. The repertoire has 90,000 or so clones, 94% of them found once; the top ten carry under 2%. The material was peripheral blood, obtained after pregnancy. All receptors come from a female donor in good health, enrolled as a control in a pregnancy study.

This chain links TRBV6-6 with TRBJ2-3, with D possibly matching TRBD2 (5 bases). Germline CDR1 MNHNY, CDR2 SVGAGI (reference sequence). V was shortened by 7 bases and J by 5 bases, with 13 bases between the two germline ends. The CDR3 length is 13 residues. The CDR3 region has the DNA TGTGCCAGCACTAGCCAATCGGGAGATACGCAGTATTTT. Amino acids: CASTSQSGDTQYF.

The J gene is TRBJ2-3, the V gene TRBV27; the D is unclear. V lost 2 bases to trimming and J lost 4 bases, with 10 bases between them. CDR3 length: 14 residues. Per germline, CDR1 MNHEY and CDR2 SMNVEV (reference sequence). Here the CDR3 DNA reads TGTGCCAGCAGTTTAACGGGTCAGCCAGATACGCAGTATTTT. Translating it yields CASSLTGQPDTQYF.

The rearrangement links TRBV6-6 to TRBJ1-2, with D unresolved. V was pared by 5 bases and J by 7 bases, with 14 bases between. This CDR3 region has 13 residues. Germline CDR1 and CDR2: MNHNY and SVGAGI (reference sequence). CDR3 nucleotide sequence: TGTGCCAGCAGTACGGGGATTGGCGGTGGCTACACCTTC. It translates to CASSTGIGGGYTF.

This clone was seen a single time. The chain has TRBV7-9 and TRBJ1-2; D unclear. The CDR3 consists of 13 residues. The V gene lost 8 bases and the J gene lost 6 bases, with 16 bases spanning the gap. In germline, CDR1 is SEHNR, CDR2 FQNEAQ (reference sequence). The CDR3 here is CASVGRREDGYTF. The CDR3 nucleotides read TGTGCCAGCGTAGGCCGTCGAGAGGATGGCTACACCTTC.

Only one count was recorded for this clone. This chain links TRBV7-9 with TRBJ1-2; D is undetermined. V lost 3 bases and J 4 bases, leaving 12 bases between the germline ends. CDR1 SEHNR and CDR2 FQNEAQ come from the germline V gene (reference sequence). There are 14 residues in the CDR3. The CDR3 sequence is CASSFEQISYGYTF. Here the CDR3 DNA reads TGTGCCAGCAGCTTTGAACAGATTAGCTATGGCTACACCTTC.

This rearrangement joins TRBV5-4 to TRBJ2-1; 9 bases align to TRBD2. The CDR3 runs 14 residues. CDR1 and CDR2 (germline): SGHNT, YYREEE (reference sequence). After removal of 4 bases from V and 5 bases from J, the junction contained 4 bases not matched to a gene. The CDR3 sequence is CASSIGLANNEQFF. For the CDR3, the DNA is TGTGCCAGCAGCATAGGACTAGCGAACAATGAGCAGTTCTTC.

The rearrangement joins TRBV5-1 to TRBJ2-3; D call uncertain. CDR3 length equals 13 residues. The germline V and J ends were trimmed by 2 bases and 3 bases, with 7 bases remaining between them. The germline CDR1 and CDR2 sequences are SGHRS and YFSETQ. This CDR3 reads CASSFGLTDTQYF. The CDR3 DNA sequence: TGCGCCAGCAGCTTTGGCCTGACAGATACGCAGTATTTT. Based on the CDR3 plus reference TRBV5-1 and TRBJ2-3, the full variable domain is KAGVTQTPRYLIKTRGQQVTLSCSPISGHRSVSWYQQTPGQGLQFLFEYFSETQRNKGNFPGRFSGRQFSNSRSEMNVSTLELGDSALYLCASSFGLTDTQYFGPGTRLTVL.

The chain carries TRBV7-6 and TRBJ2-1, with TRBD2 matching 8 bases. The CDR3 covers 16 residues. Germline-derived CDR1 and CDR2 are SGHVS and FNYEAQ. Trimming cost V 4 bases and J 3 bases; bases outside gene matches: 8. The CDR3 is CASSSEGLGFYNEQFF. The CDR3 DNA reads as TGTGCCAGCAGCTCCGAGGGACTAGGTTTCTACAATGAGCAGTTCTTC. Full variable domain (remainder filled in from reference TRBV7-6 and TRBJ2-1): GAGVSQSPRYKVTKRGQDVALRCDPISGHVSLYWYRQALGQGPEFLTYFNYEAQQDKSGLPNDRFSAERPEGSISTLTIQRTEQRDSAMYRCASSSEGLGFYNEQFFGPGTRLTVL.

The rearrangement joins TRBV29-1 to TRBJ1-1; D not certain. CDR3 length: 14 residues. Per germline, CDR1 SQVTM and CDR2 ANQGSEA. Trimming cost V 7 bases and J 4 bases, with 19 bases left between them. The DNA of the CDR3 is TGCAGCGGTGGAGGCCGGGGAAAAAGCACTGAAGCTTTCTTT. Translation gives CSGGGRGKSTEAFF.

The V call is TRBV2, the J call TRBJ2-7, with D perhaps matching TRBD2 (6 bases). V lost 6 bases and J 3 bases, leaving 15 bases between the germline ends. Germline CDR1 is SNHLY and CDR2 is FYNNEI. There are 14 residues in the CDR3. In DNA, the CDR3 is TGTGCCAGCAGACACAGGACTACCGACTACGAGCAGTACTTC. Its protein product is CASRHRTTDYEQYF.

This sequence joins TRBV19 and TRBJ2-7; D might be TRBD2 (5 bases). The CDR3 covers 14 residues. Trimming stripped 5 bases from V and 0 bases from J, with 11 bases between. Germline loops: CDR1 LNHDA, CDR2 SQIVND (reference sequence). CDR3 DNA: TGTGCCAGTAGTTCCGGACTTGACTCCTACGAGCAGTACTTC. Protein sequence: CASSSGLDSYEQYF. The full variable domain, with the rest looked up from reference TRBV19 and TRBJ2-7, is DGGITQSPKYLFRKEGQNVTLSCEQNLNHDAMYWYRQDPGQGLRLIYYSQIVNDFQKGDIAEGYSVSREKKESFPLTVTSAQKNPTAFYLCASSSGLDSYEQYFGPGTRLTVT.

The chain combines TRBV18 with TRBJ2-1; D remains unclear. The V gene lost 3 bases and the J gene lost 0 bases, with 6 bases spanning the gap. Germline CDR1 and CDR2: KGHSH and LQKENI. The CDR3 is 14 residues long. The DNA of the CDR3 is TGTGCCAGCTCACCGTCCGGCTCCTACAATGAGCAGTTCTTC. Its translation is CASSPSGSYNEQFF.

J is TRBJ1-3 and V is TRBV19; no definite D call. This CDR3 region has 15 residues. The V and J ends lost 3 bases and 2 bases respectively, with 11 bases between them. Germline V lookup: CDR1 LNHDA, CDR2 SQIVND (reference sequence). The CDR3 loop reads CASSIDASTGNTIYF. CDR3 nucleotides: TGTGCCAGTAGTATCGATGCGAGTACTGGAAACACCATATATTTT.

The chain uses TRBV5-1 and TRBJ1-1, with 7 bases lining up with TRBD1. Germline V gene data show CDR1 as SGHRS and CDR2 as YFSETQ. The J segment lost 2 bases and the V segment lost 0 bases, leaving 4 bases of the junction unmatched. This CDR3 spans 15 amino acids. The CDR3 spells CASSLGGTANTEAFF. The CDR3 DNA follows: TGCGCCAGCAGCTTGGGCGGGACAGCTAACACTGAAGCTTTCTTT.

The chain couples TRBV2 to TRBJ2-5; weak D call: TRBD2 (6 bases). CDR3 length: 14 residues. Germline V gives CDR1 SNHLY, CDR2 FYNNEI. The V and J ends lost 9 bases and 1 base respectively, with 15 bases between them. The CDR3 DNA follows: TGTGCCAGTGGCGGGGCAACCTCCCAAGAGACCCAGTACTTC. Amino acid sequence: CASGGATSQETQYF.

This chain links TRBV28 with TRBJ1-2, with D perhaps matching TRBD1 (6 bases). Trimming cost V 5 bases and J 8 bases, with 15 bases left between them. The germline CDR1 and CDR2 sequences are MDHEN and SYDVKM. This CDR3 comprises 13 residues. CDR3 sequence: CASSNLGQKGYTF. DNA of the CDR3: TGTGCCAGCAGTAATCTCGGACAGAAAGGCTACACCTTC.

The chain has TRBV6-5 and TRBJ2-7, with a weak D call TRBD2 (6 bases). Germline-derived CDR1 and CDR2 are MNHEY and SVGAGI. The CDR3 extends over 13 amino acids. Trimming took off 5 bases at V and 6 bases at J, with 14 bases between the two ends. CDR3 amino acids: CASSHGAGGEQYF. The CDR3, as DNA: TGTGCCAGCAGTCACGGGGCCGGGGGCGAGCAGTACTTC.

The chain has TRBV7-8 and TRBJ1-3, with D possibly TRBD1 on 5 matching bases. The V and J ends lost 5 bases and 7 bases respectively, with 15 bases between them. CDR1 and CDR2 from the germline V gene are SGHVS and FQNEAQ. This CDR3 has 14 residues. In nucleotides, the CDR3 is TGTGCCAGCAGCCAACTACAGGTTGGGAACACCATATATTTT. Protein sequence: CASSQLQVGNTIYF.